Listed below are T cell receptor beta chains from one sample, sequenced in a study of human T cells and chemical hapten exposure. Each CDR3 protein gets one entry after TCRdb re-called the reads with MiXCR. The sample has about 120,000 distinct CDR3 sequences; more than 8.5% are singletons. The specimen sequenced was whole blood. The receptors come from a human donor in good health. Some clones in this sample may be carry-over from other donors' samples. Both conserved end residues are part of each CDR3. The D gene is left open where the match is weak. Not every row has a clone size; where given, it reads once, few, many or a size class.

D gene: TRBD1
V gene: TRBV9
CDR3 length: 15
J gene: TRBJ1-4
clone size: .
CDR3 DNA: TGTGCCAGCAGCGCGTCCGGGACAGCCAATGAAAAACTGTTTTTT
CDR3 protein: CASSASGTANEKLFF

D gene: .
V gene: TRBV29-1
CDR3 length: 14
J gene: TRBJ2-2
clone size: .
CDR3 DNA: TGCAGCGTTGAACCAGGGAGAAGGACCGGGGAGCTGTTTTTT
CDR3 protein: CSVEPGRRTGELFF

D gene: TRBD1
V gene: TRBV18
CDR3 length: 12
J gene: TRBJ2-7
clone size: .
CDR3 DNA: TGTGCCAGCTCCCTGGACAGGGCAGGAGAGTACTTC
CDR3 protein: CASSLDRAGEYF

D gene: .
V gene: TRBV5-1
CDR3 length: 15
J gene: TRBJ1-4
clone size: many
CDR3 DNA: TGCGCCAGCAGATCGGACCGTGCAACTAATGAAAAACTGTTTTTT
CDR3 protein: CASRSDRATNEKLFF

D gene: .
V gene: TRBV29-1
CDR3 length: 12
J gene: TRBJ1-1
clone size: few
CDR3 DNA: TGCAGCGCTCTGGGGAGGAACACTGAAGCTTTCTTT
CDR3 protein: CSALGRNTEAFF

D gene: .
V gene: TRBV20-1
CDR3 length: 14
J gene: TRBJ1-2
clone size: many
CDR3 DNA: TGCAGTGCTAGAGATCAAGCGAGGGGTCTAGGCTACACCTTC
CDR3 protein: CSARDQARGLGYTF

D gene: .
V gene: TRBV5-1
CDR3 length: 14
J gene: TRBJ2-5
clone size: .
CDR3 DNA: TGCGCCAGCAGCTTGGTAGGCAACCAAGAGACCCAGTACTTC
CDR3 protein: CASSLVGNQETQYF

D gene: .
V gene: TRBV27
CDR3 length: 14
J gene: TRBJ2-7
clone size: .
CDR3 DNA: TGTGCCAGCAGTTTAAGCGGGCCTACCTACGAGCAGTACTTC
CDR3 protein: CASSLSGPTYEQYF

D gene: TRBD1
V gene: TRBV10-3
CDR3 length: 15
J gene: TRBJ2-7
clone size: few
CDR3 DNA: TGTGCCATCGGGAGCCGGGACAGGGCTACCTACGAGCAGTACTTC
CDR3 protein: CAIGSRDRATYEQYF

D gene: TRBD1
V gene: TRBV5-4
CDR3 length: 14
J gene: TRBJ2-7
clone size: few
CDR3 DNA: TGTGCCAGCAGCCCGGGACAGGGGAGCAACGAGCAGTACTTC
CDR3 protein: CASSPGQGSNEQYF

D gene: .
V gene: TRBV5-4
CDR3 length: 16
J gene: TRBJ2-5
clone size: .
CDR3 DNA: TGTGCCAGCAGCCCCGGCCAGGGGATCTGGCAAGAGACCCAGTACTTC
CDR3 protein: CASSPGQGIWQETQYF

D gene: .
V gene: TRBV29-1
CDR3 length: 14
J gene: TRBJ2-2
clone size: many
CDR3 DNA: TGCAGCGTTGTGGGCCAGGGGAACACCGGGGAGCTGTTTTTT
CDR3 protein: CSVVGQGNTGELFF

D gene: .
V gene: TRBV7-8
CDR3 length: 18
J gene: TRBJ2-3
clone size: .
CDR3 DNA: TGTGCCAGCAGCTACGGTGGAGATGGGATAGGACACACAGATACGCAGTATTTT
CDR3 protein: CASSYGGDGIGHTDTQYF

D gene: TRBD1
V gene: TRBV29-1
CDR3 length: 17
J gene: TRBJ2-7
clone size: few
CDR3 DNA: TGCAGCGTTGAAGCCGAAACTCTCGGGACAGGGAGCTACGAGCAGTACTTC
CDR3 protein: CSVEAETLGTGSYEQYF

D gene: .
V gene: TRBV6-1
CDR3 length: 13
J gene: TRBJ1-1
clone size: .
CDR3 DNA: TGTGCCAGCAGTGAACGGCAGAACACTGAAGCTTTCTTT
CDR3 protein: CASSERQNTEAFF

D gene: .
V gene: TRBV20-1
CDR3 length: 11
J gene: TRBJ1-1
clone size: many
CDR3 DNA: TGCAGTGCTAGGCGGGGAGGTGAAGCTTTCTTT
CDR3 protein: CSARRGGEAFF

D gene: .
V gene: TRBV28
CDR3 length: 14
J gene: TRBJ1-1
clone size: many
CDR3 DNA: TGTGCCAGCAGTTCAGGGGTCTGGAACACTGAAGCTTTCTTT
CDR3 protein: CASSSGVWNTEAFF

D gene: TRBD1
V gene: TRBV6-2/TRBV6-3
CDR3 length: 16
J gene: TRBJ1-5
clone size: many
CDR3 DNA: TGTGCCAGCAGTTTCCGGGACAGAGATAGCAATCAGCCCCAGCATTTT
CDR3 protein: CASSFRDRDSNQPQHF

D gene: TRBD2
V gene: TRBV7-9
CDR3 length: 15
J gene: TRBJ2-7
clone size: few
CDR3 DNA: TGTGCCAGCAGCTCCACTAGCGGGAGAACCTACGAGCAGTACTTC
CDR3 protein: CASSSTSGRTYEQYF

D gene: .
V gene: TRBV9
CDR3 length: 15
J gene: TRBJ2-7
clone size: few
CDR3 DNA: TGTGCCAGCAGCGTCGGGACTCTACTCTCCTACGAGCAGTACTTC
CDR3 protein: CASSVGTLLSYEQYF

D gene: .
V gene: TRBV10-2
CDR3 length: 15
J gene: TRBJ2-1
clone size: few
CDR3 DNA: TGCGCCAGCAGTGATGGCCTAGAGGAGTCGAATGAGCAGTTCTTC
CDR3 protein: CASSDGLEESNEQFF

D gene: TRBD1
V gene: TRBV5-1
CDR3 length: 15
J gene: TRBJ2-2
clone size: few
CDR3 DNA: TGCGCCAGCAGCCTCGGACAGGGAGGTTCCGGGGAGCTGTTTTTT
CDR3 protein: CASSLGQGGSGELFF

D gene: .
V gene: TRBV7-9
CDR3 length: 17
J gene: TRBJ2-1
clone size: .
CDR3 DNA: TGTGCCAGCAGCGCCATGAGGGGAGCGGGTGGGTACAATGAGCAGTTCTTC
CDR3 protein: CASSAMRGAGGYNEQFF

D gene: .
V gene: TRBV20-1
CDR3 length: 14
J gene: TRBJ2-1
clone size: many
CDR3 DNA: TGCAGTGCTAGTTGGGGGGGCGATTACAATGAGCAGTTCTTC
CDR3 protein: CSASWGGDYNEQFF

D gene: .
V gene: TRBV7-9
CDR3 length: 15
J gene: TRBJ1-2
clone size: many
CDR3 DNA: TGTGCCAGCAGCTTAGTCGGCCGGGAGACCTATGGCTACACCTTC
CDR3 protein: CASSLVGRETYGYTF

D gene: .
V gene: TRBV12-3/TRBV12-4
CDR3 length: 13
J gene: TRBJ1-2
clone size: .
CDR3 DNA: TGTGCCAGCATGAGGGAAGGGGACTATGGCTACACCTTC
CDR3 protein: CASMREGDYGYTF

D gene: TRBD2
V gene: TRBV10-3
CDR3 length: 16
J gene: TRBJ2-1
clone size: few
CDR3 DNA: TGTGCCATCAGTGAGGGGACTAGCGGGGCCGACAATGAGCAGTTCTTC
CDR3 protein: CAISEGTSGADNEQFF

D gene: .
V gene: TRBV6-5
CDR3 length: 15
J gene: TRBJ2-6
clone size: many
CDR3 DNA: TGTGCCAGCAGGACGGGGGGCGCTGGGGCCAACGTCCTGACTTTC
CDR3 protein: CASRTGGAGANVLTF

D gene: .
V gene: TRBV14
CDR3 length: 14
J gene: TRBJ2-7
clone size: many
CDR3 DNA: TGTGCCAGCAGCCAGTGGACAGCTTCCTACGAGCAGTACTTC
CDR3 protein: CASSQWTASYEQYF

D gene: TRBD1
V gene: TRBV12-3/TRBV12-4
CDR3 length: 13
J gene: TRBJ1-1
clone size: many
CDR3 DNA: TGTGCCAGCAGGACAGGGGGCTTCACTGAAGCTTTCTTT
CDR3 protein: CASRTGGFTEAFF

D gene: .
V gene: TRBV12-3/TRBV12-4
CDR3 length: 17
J gene: TRBJ1-6
clone size: many
CDR3 DNA: TGTGCCAGCAGTCCTAGCCCGAGGGGCTCCTATAATTCACCCCTCCACTTT
CDR3 protein: CASSPSPRGSYNSPLHF

D gene: TRBD2
V gene: TRBV7-9
CDR3 length: 14
J gene: TRBJ2-7
clone size: many
CDR3 DNA: TGTGCCAGCAGCGGCAGCGGGAGCTCCTACGAGCAGTACTTC
CDR3 protein: CASSGSGSSYEQYF

D gene: TRBD2
V gene: TRBV6-1
CDR3 length: 15
J gene: TRBJ2-7
clone size: many
CDR3 DNA: TGTGCCAGCCCAAGGACTAGCGGGAACCCTCTCGAGCAGTACTTC
CDR3 protein: CASPRTSGNPLEQYF

D gene: TRBD1
V gene: TRBV12-3/TRBV12-4
CDR3 length: 19
J gene: TRBJ1-5
clone size: few
CDR3 DNA: TGTGCCAGCAGTTCCAGGACAGGGTTTATGGAAGATAGCAATCAGCCCCAGCATTTT
CDR3 protein: CASSSRTGFMEDSNQPQHF

D gene: TRBD1
V gene: TRBV7-8
CDR3 length: 15
J gene: TRBJ1-4
clone size: many
CDR3 DNA: TGTGCCAGCAGCACCTATGACAGGGTTAATGAAAAACTGTTTTTT
CDR3 protein: CASSTYDRVNEKLFF

D gene: .
V gene: TRBV24-1
CDR3 length: 16
J gene: TRBJ2-3
clone size: .
CDR3 DNA: TGTGCCACCAGTGATAGTGGTGGGAGTTCTCTGGATACGCAGTATTTT
CDR3 protein: CATSDSGGSSLDTQYF

D gene: TRBD2
V gene: TRBV5-5
CDR3 length: 19
J gene: TRBJ2-1
clone size: .
CDR3 DNA: TGTGCCAGCAGCTTGGAGGGACTAGCGGGAGTTCTCTCCTACAATGAGCAGTTCTTC
CDR3 protein: CASSLEGLAGVLSYNEQFF

D gene: .
V gene: TRBV6-5
CDR3 length: 14
J gene: TRBJ2-1
clone size: few
CDR3 DNA: TGTGCCAGCAGTTGGGTGAGCTCCTACAATGAGCAGTTCTTC
CDR3 protein: CASSWVSSYNEQFF

D gene: .
V gene: TRBV12-3/TRBV12-4
CDR3 length: 13
J gene: TRBJ2-4
clone size: many
CDR3 DNA: TGTGCCAGCAGGCAGGTGGCAGGGAACATTCAGTACTTC
CDR3 protein: CASRQVAGNIQYF

D gene: .
V gene: TRBV6-6
CDR3 length: 15
J gene: TRBJ1-2
clone size: many
CDR3 DNA: TGTGCCAGCAGTCACCAGGCGGAAACGGGGTATGGCTACACCTTC
CDR3 protein: CASSHQAETGYGYTF

D gene: .
V gene: TRBV6-5
CDR3 length: 15
J gene: TRBJ2-7
clone size: many
CDR3 DNA: TGTGCCAGCAGTTACTCGTTCGGGGGCGGTTACGAGCAGTACTTC
CDR3 protein: CASSYSFGGGYEQYF

D gene: TRBD2
V gene: TRBV12-3/TRBV12-4
CDR3 length: 14
J gene: TRBJ2-3
clone size: .
CDR3 DNA: TGTGCCAGCAGCCAGGGACTAGCGCTAGATACGCAGTATTTT
CDR3 protein: CASSQGLALDTQYF

D gene: TRBD1
V gene: TRBV5-1
CDR3 length: 16
J gene: TRBJ2-1
clone size: many
CDR3 DNA: TGCGCCAGCACCCCTGAGGGGGCCAGCTCCTACAATGAGCAGTTCTTC
CDR3 protein: CASTPEGASSYNEQFF

D gene: .
V gene: TRBV20-1
CDR3 length: 11
J gene: TRBJ1-2
clone size: .
CDR3 DNA: TGCAGTGCTAGAGACCAGGAGGGCTACACCTTC
CDR3 protein: CSARDQEGYTF

D gene: .
V gene: TRBV15
CDR3 length: 15
J gene: TRBJ1-2
clone size: many
CDR3 DNA: TGTGCCACCAGCAGAGATCGTCCAGGGAGGGGGGGCTACACCTTC
CDR3 protein: CATSRDRPGRGGYTF

D gene: .
V gene: TRBV2
CDR3 length: 16
J gene: TRBJ1-1
clone size: .
CDR3 DNA: TGTGCCAGCAGTGTCGACAGGCCGGTTTTGAACACTGAAGCTTTCTTT
CDR3 protein: CASSVDRPVLNTEAFF

D gene: .
V gene: TRBV5-1
CDR3 length: 15
J gene: TRBJ2-2
clone size: many
CDR3 DNA: TGCGCCAGCAGCTTGGGACAGGGAGGTACCGGGGAGCTGTTTTTT
CDR3 protein: CASSLGQGGTGELFF

D gene: .
V gene: TRBV6-6
CDR3 length: 14
J gene: TRBJ2-3
clone size: few
CDR3 DNA: TGTGCCAGCAGTCAGGCCTCCGAGGTAGATACGCAGTATTTT
CDR3 protein: CASSQASEVDTQYF

D gene: TRBD2
V gene: TRBV27
CDR3 length: 13
J gene: TRBJ2-5
clone size: few
CDR3 DNA: TGTGCCAGCAGTATAATAGCGGGGGAGACCCAGTACTTC
CDR3 protein: CASSIIAGETQYF

D gene: TRBD1
V gene: TRBV14
CDR3 length: 14
J gene: TRBJ2-2
clone size: many
CDR3 DNA: TGTGCCAGCAGCCTATGGACAGGCACCGGGGAGCTGTTTTTT
CDR3 protein: CASSLWTGTGELFF

D gene: .
V gene: TRBV7-2
CDR3 length: 15
J gene: TRBJ1-3
clone size: few
CDR3 DNA: TGTGCCAGCAGCCCCCAATCCAGTACTGGAAACACCATATATTTT
CDR3 protein: CASSPQSSTGNTIYF